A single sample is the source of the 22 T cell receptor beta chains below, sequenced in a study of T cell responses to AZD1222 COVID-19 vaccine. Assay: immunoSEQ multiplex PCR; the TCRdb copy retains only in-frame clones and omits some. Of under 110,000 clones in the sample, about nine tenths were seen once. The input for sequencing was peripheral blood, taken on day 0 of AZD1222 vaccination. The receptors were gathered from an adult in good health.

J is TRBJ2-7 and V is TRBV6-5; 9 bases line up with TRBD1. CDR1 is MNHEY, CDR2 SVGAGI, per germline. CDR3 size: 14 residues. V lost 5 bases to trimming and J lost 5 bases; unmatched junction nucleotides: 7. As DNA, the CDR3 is TGTGCCAGCAGTCGAACAGGGGGCTTGAACGAGCAGTACTTC. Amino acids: CASSRTGGLNEQYF.

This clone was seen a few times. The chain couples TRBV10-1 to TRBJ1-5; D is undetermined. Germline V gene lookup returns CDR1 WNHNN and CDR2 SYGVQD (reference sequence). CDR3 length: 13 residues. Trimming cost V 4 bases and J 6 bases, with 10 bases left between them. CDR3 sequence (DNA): TGCGCCAGCAGTGTAGGGATCGGTCAGCCCCAGCATTTT. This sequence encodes CASSVGIGQPQHF.

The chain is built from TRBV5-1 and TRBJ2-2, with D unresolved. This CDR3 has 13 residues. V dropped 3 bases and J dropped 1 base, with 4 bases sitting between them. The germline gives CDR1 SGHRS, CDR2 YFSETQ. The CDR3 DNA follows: TGCGCCAGCAGCTACCGGAACACCGGGGAGCTGTTTTTT. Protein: CASSYRNTGELFF. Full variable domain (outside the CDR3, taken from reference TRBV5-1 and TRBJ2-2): KAGVTQTPRYLIKTRGQQVTLSCSPISGHRSVSWYQQTPGQGLQFLFEYFSETQRNKGNFPGRFSGRQFSNSRSEMNVSTLELGDSALYLCASSYRNTGELFFGEGSRLTVL.

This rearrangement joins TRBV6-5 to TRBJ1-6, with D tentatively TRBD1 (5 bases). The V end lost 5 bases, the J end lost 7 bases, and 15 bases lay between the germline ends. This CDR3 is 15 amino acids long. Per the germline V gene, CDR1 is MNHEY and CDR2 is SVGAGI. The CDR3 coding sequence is TGTGCCAGCAGTAGACCGGGACGGCGAAATTCACCCCTCCACTTT. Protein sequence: CASSRPGRRNSPLHF.

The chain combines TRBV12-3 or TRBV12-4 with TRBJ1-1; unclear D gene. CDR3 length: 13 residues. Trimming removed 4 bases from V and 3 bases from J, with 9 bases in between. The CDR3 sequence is CASSSYGHTEAFF. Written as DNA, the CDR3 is TGTGCCAGCAGTTCATATGGCCACACTGAAGCTTTCTTT.

This CDR3 reads CATSDASGSGADTQYF. CDR3 bases: TGTGCCACCAGTGATGCTAGCGGGAGTGGGGCAGATACGCAGTATTTT. This chain links TRBV24-1 with TRBJ2-3, with 10 positions matching TRBD2. CDR1 KGHDR and CDR2 SFDVKD come from the germline V gene. Losses at the gene ends were 3 bases for V and 4 bases for J; bases not matched to a gene: 6. The CDR3 has 16 residues.

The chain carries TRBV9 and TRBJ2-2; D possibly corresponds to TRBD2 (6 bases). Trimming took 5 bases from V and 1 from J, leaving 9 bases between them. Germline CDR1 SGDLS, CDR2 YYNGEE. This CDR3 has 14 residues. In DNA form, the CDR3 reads TGTGCCAGCAGTTGGCGGGAGAACACCGGGGAGCTGTTTTTT. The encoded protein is CASSWRENTGELFF.

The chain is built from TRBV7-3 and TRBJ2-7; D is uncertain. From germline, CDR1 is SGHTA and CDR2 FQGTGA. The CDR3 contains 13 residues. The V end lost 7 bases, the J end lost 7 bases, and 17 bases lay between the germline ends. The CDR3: CASTGDQVWEQYF. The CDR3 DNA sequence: TGTGCCAGCACTGGGGATCAGGTATGGGAGCAGTACTTC.

The CDR3 DNA is TGTGCCAGCAGCTTGGGTAGCGGGAGTTCCTACGAGCAGTACTTC. It translates to CASSLGSGSSYEQYF. This chain connects TRBV5-6 to TRBJ2-7; TRBD2 matches 9 bases. The ends lost 0 bases at V and 1 base at J; junction bases unmatched: 2. The length of the CDR3 is 15 residues. CDR1 and CDR2 (germline): SGHDT, YYEEEE.

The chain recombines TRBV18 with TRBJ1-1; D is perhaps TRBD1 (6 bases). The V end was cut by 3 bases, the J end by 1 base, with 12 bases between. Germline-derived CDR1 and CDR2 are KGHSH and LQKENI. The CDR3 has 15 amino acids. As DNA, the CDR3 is TGTGCCAGCTCACCCCCGGGACAAAAGAACACTGAAGCTTTCTTT. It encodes CASSPPGQKNTEAFF.

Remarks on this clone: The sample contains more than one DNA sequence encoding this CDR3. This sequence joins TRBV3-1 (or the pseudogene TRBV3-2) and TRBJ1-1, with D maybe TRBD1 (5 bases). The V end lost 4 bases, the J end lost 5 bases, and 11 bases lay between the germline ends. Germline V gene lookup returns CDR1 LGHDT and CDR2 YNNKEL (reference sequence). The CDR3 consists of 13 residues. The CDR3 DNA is TGTGCCAGCAGCCCGCAGGGTGCGACTGAAGCTTTCTTT. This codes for CASSPQGATEAFF.

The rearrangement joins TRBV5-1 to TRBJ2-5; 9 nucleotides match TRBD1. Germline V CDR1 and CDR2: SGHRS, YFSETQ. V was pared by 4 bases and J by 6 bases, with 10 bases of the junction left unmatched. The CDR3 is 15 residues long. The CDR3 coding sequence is TGCGCCAGCAGCGCGTACCGGGACAGGGAAAAGACCCAGTACTTC. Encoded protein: CASSAYRDREKTQYF.

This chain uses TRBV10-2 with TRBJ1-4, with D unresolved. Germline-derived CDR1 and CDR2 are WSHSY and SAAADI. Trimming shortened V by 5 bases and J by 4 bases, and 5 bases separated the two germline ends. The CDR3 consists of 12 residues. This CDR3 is CASSNGNEKLFF. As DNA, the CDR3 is TGCGCCAGCAGTAACGGTAATGAAAAACTGTTTTTT.

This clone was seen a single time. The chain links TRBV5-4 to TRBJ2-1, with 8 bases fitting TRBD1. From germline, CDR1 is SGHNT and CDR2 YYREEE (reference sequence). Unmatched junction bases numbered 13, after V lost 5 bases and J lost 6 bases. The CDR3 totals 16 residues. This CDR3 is CASSRPADRDANEQFF. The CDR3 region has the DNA TGTGCCAGCAGTCGGCCCGCGGACAGGGATGCCAATGAGCAGTTCTTC.

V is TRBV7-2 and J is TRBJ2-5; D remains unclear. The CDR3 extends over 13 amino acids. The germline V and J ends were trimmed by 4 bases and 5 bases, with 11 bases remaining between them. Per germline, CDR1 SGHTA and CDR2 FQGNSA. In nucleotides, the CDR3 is TGTGCCAGCAGCTACTTGAGTGCGGAGACCCAGTACTTC. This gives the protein CASSYLSAETQYF.

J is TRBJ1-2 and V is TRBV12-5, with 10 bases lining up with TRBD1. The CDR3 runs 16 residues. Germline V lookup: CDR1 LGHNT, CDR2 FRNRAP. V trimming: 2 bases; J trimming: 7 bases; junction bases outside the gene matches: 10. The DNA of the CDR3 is TGTGCTAGTGGTTTGAGCGCCGGGACAGGGGCCCTTGGCTACACCTTC. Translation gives CASGLSAGTGALGYTF.

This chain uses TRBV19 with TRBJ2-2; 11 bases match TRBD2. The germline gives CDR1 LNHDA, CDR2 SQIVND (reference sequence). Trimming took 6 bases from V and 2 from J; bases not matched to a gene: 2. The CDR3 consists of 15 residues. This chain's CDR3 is CASRGLAVNTGELFF. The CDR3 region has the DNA TGTGCCAGTAGGGGACTAGCGGTTAACACCGGGGAGCTGTTTTTT.

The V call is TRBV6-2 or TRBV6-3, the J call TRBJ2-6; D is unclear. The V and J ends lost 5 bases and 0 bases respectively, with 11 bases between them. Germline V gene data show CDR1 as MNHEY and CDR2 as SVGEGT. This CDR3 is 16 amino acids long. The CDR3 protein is CASSDPHYSGANVLTF. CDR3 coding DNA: TGTGCCAGCAGTGATCCCCACTACTCTGGGGCCAACGTCCTGACTTTC.

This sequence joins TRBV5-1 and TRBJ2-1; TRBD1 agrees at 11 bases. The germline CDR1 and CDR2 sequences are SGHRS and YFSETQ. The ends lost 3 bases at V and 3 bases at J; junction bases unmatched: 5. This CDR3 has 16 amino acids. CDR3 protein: CASSYADRGHYNEQFF. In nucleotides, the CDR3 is TGCGCCAGCAGCTATGCGGACAGGGGGCACTACAATGAGCAGTTCTTC.

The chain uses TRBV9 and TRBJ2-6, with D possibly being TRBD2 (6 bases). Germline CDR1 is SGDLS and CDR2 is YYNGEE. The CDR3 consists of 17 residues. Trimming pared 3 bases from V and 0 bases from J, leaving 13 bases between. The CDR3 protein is CASSGYDGSSGANVLTF. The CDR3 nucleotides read TGTGCCAGCAGCGGATACGACGGGAGCTCTGGGGCCAACGTCCTGACTTTC.

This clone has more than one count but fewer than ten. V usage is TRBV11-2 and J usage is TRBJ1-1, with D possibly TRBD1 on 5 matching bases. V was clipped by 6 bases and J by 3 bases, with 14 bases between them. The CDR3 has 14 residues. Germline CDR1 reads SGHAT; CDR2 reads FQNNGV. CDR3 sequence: CASSLVGRYTEAFF. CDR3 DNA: TGTGCCAGCAGTCTAGTGGGGCGCTACACTGAAGCTTTCTTT.

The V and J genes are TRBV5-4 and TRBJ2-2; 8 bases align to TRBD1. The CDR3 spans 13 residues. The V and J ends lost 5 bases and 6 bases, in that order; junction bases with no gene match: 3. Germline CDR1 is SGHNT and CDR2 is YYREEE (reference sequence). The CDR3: CASRQQGAGELFF. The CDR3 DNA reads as TGTGCCAGCAGACAACAGGGGGCCGGGGAGCTGTTTTTT.